This is a list of T cell receptor beta chains from one sample in a study of cytotoxic CD8 clonotypes in ibrutinib-treated CLL. Libraries were prepared by immunoSEQ multiplex PCR; TCRdb keeps only in-frame clonotypes and omits some of them. There are about 25,000 clones in the sample; around 74% occur only once, and approximately 50% lies in the top ten. The sample in question was PBMCs, obtained at disease progression, from a patient treated with ibrutinib. These receptors all come from a human donor with chronic lymphocytic leukemia. The CDR3 runs from the conserved cysteine through the conserved F or W. A D gene is named only where the DNA matches it firmly. Size values are once, few and many counts, or a class for expanded clones, and some rows have none.

v_call	j_call	d_call	clone_size	cdr3_length	cdr3_nt	cdr3_aa
TRBV5-6	TRBJ2-2	.	few	14	TGTGCCAGCAGCTTGGGCAGCCTCACCGGGGAGCTGTTTTTT	CASSLGSLTGELFF
TRBV7-3	TRBJ1-1	.	few	13	TGTGCCAGCAGCTTAGAACTGAACACTGAAGCTTTCTTT	CASSLELNTEAFF
TRBV6-5	TRBJ1-2	.	.	14	TGTGCCAGCAGTTTGACCGGGACGCTCTATGGCTACACCTTC	CASSLTGTLYGYTF
TRBV2	TRBJ1-2	.	.	15	TGTGCCAGCATTAAGCAGGGAGGAATTAAATATGGCTACACCTTC	CASIKQGGIKYGYTF
TRBV5-1	TRBJ1-5	.	.	14	TGCGCCAGCAGCCCGACAGGAGTCAATCAGCCCCAGCATTTT	CASSPTGVNQPQHF
TRBV9	TRBJ2-7	TRBD1	.	15	TGTGCCAGCAGCAGCTCAGGGGGCGAAAGCTACGAGCAGTACTTC	CASSSSGGESYEQYF
TRBV6-6	TRBJ1-5	.	.	13	TGTGCCAGCGGGCCCAGGGATAATCAGCCCCAGCATTTT	CASGPRDNQPQHF
TRBV5-6	TRBJ2-1	.	.	11	TGTGCCAGCAGCTTGAGTAAGGTGCAGTTCTTC	CASSLSKVQFF
TRBV10-3	TRBJ2-7	.	few	12	TGTGCCATCAGTGAGACATCCTACGAGCAGTACTTC	CAISETSYEQYF
TRBV4-1	TRBJ2-3	.	.	13	TGCGCCAGCAGCCAAGTTGGGGTAGATACGCAGTATTTT	CASSQVGVDTQYF
TRBV13	TRBJ2-1	.	.	14	TGTGCCAGCAGGCCTCTTCCGGGGGGCCCCCAGCAGTTCTTC	CASRPLPGGPQQFF
TRBV7-9	TRBJ1-1	.	.	14	TGTGCCAGCAGCTCCCTCGGGTCGAACACTGAAGCTTTCTTT	CASSSLGSNTEAFF
TRBV4-2	TRBJ2-3	.	.	12	TGTGCCAGCAGCCCGCCCACAGATACGCAGTATTTT	CASSPPTDTQYF
TRBV29-1	TRBJ1-2	.	few	11	TGCAGCGTTGAGAAAGGGAATGGCTACACCTTC	CSVEKGNGYTF
TRBV7-3	TRBJ2-3	TRBD2	.	15	TGTGCCAGCAGCTCCCCTACTAGCGCTGTAGATACGCAGTATTTT	CASSSPTSAVDTQYF
TRBV7-8	TRBJ1-1	.	.	12	TGTGCCAGCAGCTTAGTCGGGGACGAAGCTTTCTTT	CASSLVGDEAFF
TRBV29-1	TRBJ2-1	.	.	13	TGCAGCGTTGGGCGATTAGACTACAATGAGCAGTTCTTC	CSVGRLDYNEQFF
TRBV19	TRBJ1-2	TRBD1	.	14	TGTGCCAGTAGTAGACAGGGAGCTAACTATGGCTACACCTTC	CASSRQGANYGYTF
TRBV5-1	TRBJ1-1	TRBD1	.	15	TGCGCCAGCAGCCCCCTGGACAGGGGGCAAACTGAAGCTTTCTTT	CASSPLDRGQTEAFF
TRBV15	TRBJ1-3	.	few	15	TGTGCCACCAGCAGAGATGGGACGGTTGGAAACACCATATATTTT	CATSRDGTVGNTIYF
TRBV29-1	TRBJ2-2	.	.	11	TGCAGCGTCGAAAACACCGGGGAGCTGTTTTTT	CSVENTGELFF
TRBV6-5	TRBJ1-2	.	once	11	TGTGCCAGCAGTTACGGGGGGGGCTACACCTTC	CASSYGGGYTF
TRBV5-4	TRBJ1-6	.	few	15	TGTGCCAGCAGCCCCGACGTGGGGTATAATTCACCCCTCCACTTT	CASSPDVGYNSPLHF
TRBV2	TRBJ2-1	.	.	11	TGTGCCGGCGGGGAGCGGAATGAGCAGTTCTTC	CAGGERNEQFF
TRBV5-1	TRBJ1-6	.	once	14	TGCGCCAGCAGCCTCGACAGAGGATATTCACCCCTCCACTTT	CASSLDRGYSPLHF
TRBV27	TRBJ1-5	.	.	16	TGTGCCAGCGCCTCCGCGGATATCGGGAGCAATCAGCCCCAGCATTTT	CASASADIGSNQPQHF
TRBV7-3	TRBJ2-7	.	.	14	TGTGCCAGCAGCATCTGGGGCCGGACGGAGGAGCAGTACTTC	CASSIWGRTEEQYF
TRBV11-2	TRBJ1-5	.	.	14	TGTGCCAGCAGCTTAGATCATGTAAATCAGCCCCAGCATTTT	CASSLDHVNQPQHF
TRBV19	TRBJ1-1	.	few	13	TGTGCCAGTAGTAGGTCCCTCCCGACTGAAGCTTTCTTT	CASSRSLPTEAFF
TRBV6-6	TRBJ1-2	TRBD1	.	15	TGTGCCAGCACCTACGTGGACAGGCCCAACTATGGCTACACCTTC	CASTYVDRPNYGYTF
TRBV7-9	TRBJ1-6	.	.	14	TGTGCCAGCAGCTTAATCCCCACAAATTCACCCCTCCACTTT	CASSLIPTNSPLHF
TRBV7-8	TRBJ1-3	.	.	14	TGTGCCAGCAGCCAGACAGTACCTGGAAACACCATATATTTT	CASSQTVPGNTIYF
TRBV6-5	TRBJ1-1	.	.	12	TGTGCCAGCAGACCGGGGAACACTGAAGCTTTCTTT	CASRPGNTEAFF
TRBV14	TRBJ1-6	.	.	12	TGTGCCAGCAGCCAAGATTTTTCACCCCTCCACTTT	CASSQDFSPLHF